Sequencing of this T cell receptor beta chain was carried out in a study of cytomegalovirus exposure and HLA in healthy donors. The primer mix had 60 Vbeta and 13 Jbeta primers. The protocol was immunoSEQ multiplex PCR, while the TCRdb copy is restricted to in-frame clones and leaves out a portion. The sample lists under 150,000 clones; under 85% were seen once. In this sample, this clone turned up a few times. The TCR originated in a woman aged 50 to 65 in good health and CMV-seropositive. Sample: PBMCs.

The CDR3, as DNA: TGTGCCATACAGGGTCCAGAGTACGAGCAGTACTTC. This sequence encodes CAIQGPEYEQYF. V and J are TRBV10-3 and TRBJ2-7; D is perhaps TRBD1 (6 bases). The germline V gene encodes CDR1 ENHRY and CDR2 SYGVKD. This CDR3 contains 12 residues. V was cut by 9 bases and J by 4 bases, with 13 bases left in between.